The 25 T cell receptor beta chains reported below all come from one sample, sequenced in a study of blood T cell repertoires in COVID-19. Profiled with immunoSEQ multiplex PCR; TCRdb holds only in-frame clones, not every one. The table shows approximately 88,000 clones, with over 70% occurring only once. The specimen was peripheral blood. The receptors stem from a man aged 50-60 years who had recovered from COVID-19.

The chain recombines TRBV7-9 with TRBJ2-1; TRBD1 agrees at 9 bases. CDR1 is SEHNR, CDR2 FQNEAQ, per germline (reference sequence). Unmatched junction bases numbered 4, after V lost 5 bases and J lost 8 bases. The CDR3 is made up of 13 amino acids. CDR3 sequence: CASSDRQGDEQFF. CDR3 nucleotide sequence: TGTGCCAGCAGCGACCGACAGGGGGATGAGCAGTTCTTC.

The chain joins TRBV3-1 (or the pseudogene TRBV3-2) to TRBJ1-2; TRBD1 might be the D (5 bases). V was pared by 6 bases and J by 4 bases, with 18 bases between. Germline V gene sequence: CDR1 LGHDT, CDR2 YNNKEL (reference sequence). The CDR3 totals 15 residues. The CDR3 protein is CASSKTGVKGYGYTF. The CDR3 nucleotides read TGTGCCAGCAGTAAAACGGGGGTGAAGGGCTATGGCTACACCTTC.

The DNA of the CDR3 is TGTGCCAGCAGCCCCTGGAGTAGCGTAAACACCGGGGAGCTGTTTTTT. Encoded protein: CASSPWSSVNTGELFF. The chain has TRBV7-2 and TRBJ2-2; D perhaps matches TRBD2 (5 bases). CDR1 and CDR2 (germline): SGHTA, FQGNSA. This CDR3 has 16 residues. The V gene lost 5 bases and the J gene lost 2 bases, with 15 bases spanning the gap.

The J gene is TRBJ2-2, the V gene TRBV11-2; possibly TRBD1 for D (6 bases). Between the trimmed V and J ends, which lost 6 bases and 0 bases, there was a span of 14 bases. The germline gives CDR1 SGHAT, CDR2 FQNNGV. This CDR3 region has 16 residues. The CDR3 bases are TGTGCCAGCAGGAGAGGGACACGCGCGAACACCGGGGAGCTGTTTTTT. Protein sequence: CASRRGTRANTGELFF.

The chain employs TRBV5-4 and TRBJ2-2; 7 nucleotides agree with TRBD1. J gave up 5 bases and V 3 bases, and 10 bases lay outside the gene matches. CDR1 and CDR2 from the germline V gene are SGHNT and YYREEE (reference sequence). The CDR3 totals 16 residues. The CDR3 DNA follows: TGTGCCAGCAGCTCACGACAGGGTGTTAGAACCGGGGAGCTGTTTTTT. Its translation is CASSSRQGVRTGELFF.

The chain employs TRBV6-2 or TRBV6-3 and TRBJ2-7, with TRBD1 identical over 10 bases. The CDR3 runs to 14 residues. With V trimmed by 1 base and J by 6 bases, 3 bases remained unmatched. Per the germline V gene, CDR1 is MNHEY and CDR2 is SVGEGT. CDR3 region: CASSYWDRGGEQYF. Written as DNA, the CDR3 is TGTGCCAGCAGTTACTGGGACAGGGGAGGCGAGCAGTACTTC.

The chain combines TRBV4-3 with TRBJ1-4; D call uncertain. Trimming removed 4 bases at V and 13 bases at J, with 19 bases between. The CDR3 contains 14 residues. Germline CDR1 is LGHNA and CDR2 is YSLEER. The CDR3 region has the DNA TGCGCCAGCAGCCCCGGCGGAGGGTCAAATTTACTGTTTTTT. Residues: CASSPGGGSNLLFF.

V gene TRBV18 combines with J gene TRBJ2-1; the match to TRBD1 covers 9 bases. Germline CDR1 is KGHSH and CDR2 is LQKENI. V gave up 4 bases and J gave up 8 bases; unmatched junction bases: 18. The CDR3 has 18 residues. For the CDR3, the DNA is TGTGCCAGCTCACTATTACTGTTACCGGGACAGGGAGGCTATGAGCAGTTCTTC. Translated: CASSLLLLPGQGGYEQFF.

This clone has a handful of counts. The V call is TRBV18, the J call TRBJ2-2; 12 nucleotides align to TRBD2. CDR1 is KGHSH, CDR2 LQKENI, per germline. J was trimmed by 5 bases and V by 5 bases; bases with no gene match: 12. The CDR3 runs 18 residues. CDR3 nucleotide sequence: TGTGCCAGCTCATCACGACTAGCGGGGGCCTCAGGGACCGGGGAGCTGTTTTTT. The encoded protein is CASSSRLAGASGTGELFF. The full variable domain, rest sourced from reference TRBV18 and TRBJ2-2, is NAGVMQNPRHLVRRRGQEARLRCSPMKGHSHVYWYRQLPEEGLKFMVYLQKENIIDESGMPKERFSAEFPKEGPSILRIQQVVRGDSAAYFCASSSRLAGASGTGELFFGEGSRLTVL.

The rearrangement uses TRBV6-5 and TRBJ1-5; D might be TRBD1 (5 bases). CDR1 is MNHEY and CDR2 is SVGAGI in the germline V gene. This CDR3 comprises 12 residues. V dropped 7 bases and J dropped 3 bases, with 7 bases sitting between them. This CDR3 is CASKGANQPQHF. CDR3 nucleotide sequence: TGTGCCAGCAAAGGGGCCAATCAGCCCCAGCATTTT.

The J gene is TRBJ1-6, the V gene TRBV6-2 or TRBV6-3; D possibly corresponds to TRBD1 (6 bases). Germline CDR1 MNHEY, CDR2 SVGEGT. The ends were cut back, 4 bases at V and 1 base at J, with 8 bases in the middle. The CDR3 has 15 amino acids. Here the CDR3 reads CASSSDRSYNSPLHF. In DNA, the CDR3 is TGTGCCAGCAGTTCTGACAGGTCCTATAATTCACCCCTCCACTTT.

This chain links TRBV3-1 (or the pseudogene TRBV3-2) with TRBJ2-2; 13 bases are a match to TRBD2. The CDR3 contains 17 residues. Germline V gene sequence: CDR1 LGHDT, CDR2 YNNKEL (reference sequence). J was trimmed by 7 bases and V by 5 bases; bases with no gene match: 10. This CDR3 is CASSVGTSGMRVGELFF. The CDR3 DNA follows: TGTGCCAGCAGCGTCGGGACTAGCGGGATGAGGGTCGGGGAGCTGTTTTTT.

The V and J genes are TRBV9 and TRBJ1-4, with no clear D. Trimming removed 4 bases from V and 8 bases from J, with 12 bases in between. Germline values: CDR1 SGDLS, CDR2 YYNGEE. This CDR3 has 13 residues. DNA of the CDR3: TGTGCCAGCAGCCCCTCTGAGGGCGAAAAACTGTTTTTT. Encoded protein: CASSPSEGEKLFF.

The chain links TRBV11-2 to TRBJ1-6; D might be TRBD1 (6 bases). Trimming took off 5 bases at V and 7 bases at J, with 15 bases between the two ends. The germline V gene encodes CDR1 SGHAT and CDR2 FQNNGV. This CDR3 contains 15 residues. DNA of the CDR3: TGTGCCAGCAGCCCGTGGACAGCCAGCAATTCACCCCTCCACTTT. This encodes CASSPWTASNSPLHF.

The rearrangement joins TRBV5-4 to TRBJ2-5; TRBD2 matches 12 bases. Germline V gene lookup returns CDR1 SGHNT and CDR2 YYREEE (reference sequence). V dropped 2 bases and J dropped 4; count of bases not matched to a gene: 6. CDR3 length: 16 amino acids. The CDR3 is CASSFRTSGMGETQYF. CDR3 coding DNA: TGTGCCAGCAGCTTTAGGACTAGCGGGATGGGAGAGACCCAGTACTTC.

The genes are TRBV7-2 and TRBJ2-2; 7 nucleotides line up with TRBD1. Looked up from germline, CDR1 is SGHTA and CDR2 is FQGNSA. V shed 6 bases, J shed 6 bases, and the junction held 10 bases outside the gene matches. The CDR3 length is 15 residues. The DNA of the CDR3 is TGTGCCAGCAGTTCCACGACAGGGCGGGCCGGGGAGCTGTTTTTT. Residues: CASSSTTGRAGELFF.

In DNA, the CDR3 is TGTGCCAGCAGGGGGGAGGGTGGGCTCTCCTACGAGCAGTACTTC. Translation: CASRGEGGLSYEQYF. The chain uses TRBV6-5 and TRBJ2-7; 7 bases line up with TRBD2. This CDR3 is 15 amino acids long. CDR1 is MNHEY, CDR2 SVGAGI, per germline. After removal of 6 bases from V and 0 bases from J, the junction contained 8 bases not matched to a gene.

The rearrangement links TRBV19 to TRBJ2-7; possibly TRBD2 for D (5 bases). CDR1 and CDR2 (germline): LNHDA, SQIVND (reference sequence). The CDR3 has 16 residues. V lost 0 bases, J lost 3 bases, and 15 bases lay in between. The DNA for the CDR3 is TGTGCCAGTAGTATAGAAGGGAGAGGGTTCGTCTACGAGCAGTACTTC. Its translation: CASSIEGRGFVYEQYF.

V gene TRBV7-2 combines with J gene TRBJ1-6; 7 bases map to TRBD1. V lost 5 bases and J lost 8; bases outside the gene matches: 9. Germline loops: CDR1 SGHTA, CDR2 FQGNSA. This CDR3 region has 15 residues. Here the CDR3 reads CASSLLTGMDSPLHF. The CDR3 region has the DNA TGTGCCAGCAGCCTTCTGACAGGGATGGATTCACCCCTCCACTTT.

This chain links TRBV9 with TRBJ1-3; 9 bases map to TRBD1. Germline CDR1 is SGDLS and CDR2 is YYNGEE. V gave up 0 bases and J gave up 4 bases; unmatched junction bases: 8. There are 17 residues in the CDR3. The chain's CDR3 is CASSVADRGFRGNTIYF. The CDR3 DNA is TGTGCCAGCAGCGTAGCGGACAGGGGTTTCAGGGGAAACACCATATATTTT.

V usage is TRBV14 and J usage is TRBJ1-2; 7 nucleotides match TRBD1. V lost 1 base and J lost 4; bases outside the gene matches: 3. Germline CDR1 reads SGHDN; CDR2 reads FVKESK. CDR3 length: 14 amino acids. The CDR3 protein is CASSQGQGTYGYTF. CDR3 DNA: TGTGCCAGCAGCCAAGGACAGGGTACCTATGGCTACACCTTC.

This clone was counted a few times. V is TRBV30 and J is TRBJ2-5; 12 nucleotides line up with TRBD2. Per germline, CDR1 GTSNPN and CDR2 SVGIG (reference sequence). Trimming at V came to 8 bases and at J to 3 bases, leaving 7 bases not matched to a gene. This CDR3 is built from 14 residues. CDR3 region: CAGRTSGAKETQYF. CDR3 coding DNA: TGTGCCGGCCGGACTAGCGGGGCAAAAGAGACCCAGTACTTC.

This chain connects TRBV30 to TRBJ1-5; 8 bases are a match to TRBD1. The V and J ends lost 1 base and 4 bases, in that order; junction bases with no gene match: 6. The CDR3 totals 15 residues. The germline V gene has CDR1 GTSNPN and CDR2 SVGIG (reference sequence). In DNA form, the CDR3 reads TGTGCCTGGAGTGACACAGGGGGAGCAAATCAGCCCCAGCATTTT. Protein: CAWSDTGGANQPQHF. The variable domain in full, completed from reference TRBV30 and TRBJ1-5, reads SQTIHQWPATLVQPVGSPLSLECTVEGTSNPNLYWYRQAAGRGLQLLFYSVGIGQISSEVPQNLSASRPQDRQFILSSKKLLLSDSGFYLCAWSDTGGANQPQHFGDGTRLSIL.

This chain links TRBV6-5 with TRBJ2-3, with 7 bases identical to TRBD1. Trimming took 8 bases from V and 2 from J; bases not matched to a gene: 4. This CDR3 has 13 residues. The germline V gene has CDR1 MNHEY and CDR2 SVGAGI. CDR3 in DNA: TGTGCCAGCCCTGACAGGGTCACAGATACGCAGTATTTT. Encoded protein: CASPDRVTDTQYF.

V is TRBV19 and J is TRBJ2-5, with D tentatively TRBD1 (6 bases). This CDR3 spans 15 amino acids. V lost 4 bases, J lost 1 base, and 13 bases lay in between. The germline gives CDR1 LNHDA, CDR2 SQIVND (reference sequence). DNA of the CDR3: TGTGCCAGTAGTAGGTACAGGGAGAGCCAAGAGACCCAGTACTTC. It codes for CASSRYRESQETQYF.